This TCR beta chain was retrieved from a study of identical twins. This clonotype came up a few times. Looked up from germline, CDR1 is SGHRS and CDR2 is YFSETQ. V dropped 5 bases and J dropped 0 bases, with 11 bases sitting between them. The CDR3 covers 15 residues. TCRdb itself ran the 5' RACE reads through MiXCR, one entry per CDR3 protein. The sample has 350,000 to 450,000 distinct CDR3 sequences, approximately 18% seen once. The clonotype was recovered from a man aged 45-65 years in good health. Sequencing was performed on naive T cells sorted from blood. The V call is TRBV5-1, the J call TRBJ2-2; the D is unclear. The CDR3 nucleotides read TGCGCCAGCAGTCATGATACAGCGAACACCGGGGAGCTGTTTTTT. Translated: CASSHDTANTGELFF.